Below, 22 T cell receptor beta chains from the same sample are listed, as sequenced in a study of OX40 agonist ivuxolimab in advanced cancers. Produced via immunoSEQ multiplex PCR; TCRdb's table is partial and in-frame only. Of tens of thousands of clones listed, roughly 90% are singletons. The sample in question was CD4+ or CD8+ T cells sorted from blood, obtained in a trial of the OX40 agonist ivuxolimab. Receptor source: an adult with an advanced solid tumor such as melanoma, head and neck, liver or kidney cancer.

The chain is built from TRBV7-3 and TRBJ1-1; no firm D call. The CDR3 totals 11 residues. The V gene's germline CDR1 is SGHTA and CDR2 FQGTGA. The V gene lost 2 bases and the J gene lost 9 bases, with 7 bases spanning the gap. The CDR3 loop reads CASSLDGKAFF. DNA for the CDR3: TGTGCCAGCAGCTTAGACGGGAAAGCTTTCTTT.

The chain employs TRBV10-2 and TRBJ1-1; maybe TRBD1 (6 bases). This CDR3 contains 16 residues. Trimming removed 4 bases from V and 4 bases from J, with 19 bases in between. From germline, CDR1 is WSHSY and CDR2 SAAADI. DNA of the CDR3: TGCGCCAGCAGTGGCCCGACAGGCCCCGTGGGCACTGAAGCTTTCTTT. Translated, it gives CASSGPTGPVGTEAFF.

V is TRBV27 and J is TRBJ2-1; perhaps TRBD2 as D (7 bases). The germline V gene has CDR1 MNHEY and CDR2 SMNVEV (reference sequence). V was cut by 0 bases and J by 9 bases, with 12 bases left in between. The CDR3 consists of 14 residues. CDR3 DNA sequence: TGTGCCAGCAGTTTATCGAGAGGGGGGGCTGAGCAGTTCTTC. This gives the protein CASSLSRGGAEQFF.

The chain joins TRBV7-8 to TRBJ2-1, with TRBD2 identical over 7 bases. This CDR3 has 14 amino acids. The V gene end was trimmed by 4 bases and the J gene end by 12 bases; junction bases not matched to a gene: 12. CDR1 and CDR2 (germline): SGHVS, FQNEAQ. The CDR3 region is CASSSQNLAEGQFF. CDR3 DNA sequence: TGTGCCAGCAGCTCCCAAAATCTAGCGGAGGGGCAGTTCTTC.

The CDR3 DNA sequence: TGTGCCAGCAGCGCACCGACAGGGGAGGAGCAAGAGACCCAGTACTTC. It codes for CASSAPTGEEQETQYF. The chain carries TRBV9 and TRBJ2-5, with 8 bases aligning to TRBD1. CDR3 length equals 16 residues. Per the germline V gene, CDR1 is SGDLS and CDR2 is YYNGEE. Losses at the gene ends were 3 bases for V and 2 bases for J; bases not matched to a gene: 9. Variable domain in full (rest from reference TRBV9 and TRBJ2-5): DSGVTQTPKHLITATGQRVTLRCSPRSGDLSVYWYQQSLDQGLQFLIQYYNGEERAKGNILERFSAQQFPDLHSELNLSSLELGDSALYFCASSAPTGEEQETQYFGPGTRLLVL.

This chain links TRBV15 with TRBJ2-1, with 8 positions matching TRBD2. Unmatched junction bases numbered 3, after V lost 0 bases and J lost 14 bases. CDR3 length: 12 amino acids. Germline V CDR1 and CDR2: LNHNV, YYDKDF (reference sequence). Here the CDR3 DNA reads TGTGCCACCAGCAGAGAAGCGGGAGAGGAGTTCTTC. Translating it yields CATSREAGEEFF.

The CDR3 reads CASTRRGYNEQFF. The CDR3 DNA sequence: TGTGCCAGTACGCGGAGGGGCTACAATGAGCAGTTCTTC. The chain links TRBV19 to TRBJ2-1; the D gene is possibly TRBD2 (6 bases). This CDR3 region has 13 residues. Germline CDR1 LNHDA, CDR2 SQIVND (reference sequence). V shed 7 bases and J shed 3 bases, with 10 bases lying between them. Filled out from reference TRBV19 and TRBJ2-1, the complete variable domain reads DGGITQSPKYLFRKEGQNVTLSCEQNLNHDAMYWYRQDPGQGLRLIYYSQIVNDFQKGDIAEGYSVSREKKESFPLTVTSAQKNPTAFYLCASTRRGYNEQFFGPGTRLTVL.

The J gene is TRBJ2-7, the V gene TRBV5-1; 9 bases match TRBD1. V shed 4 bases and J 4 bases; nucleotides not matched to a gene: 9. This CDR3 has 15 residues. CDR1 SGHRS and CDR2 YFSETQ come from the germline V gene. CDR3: CASSITGTGFYEQYF. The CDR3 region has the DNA TGCGCCAGCAGCATCACCGGGACAGGGTTTTACGAGCAGTACTTC.

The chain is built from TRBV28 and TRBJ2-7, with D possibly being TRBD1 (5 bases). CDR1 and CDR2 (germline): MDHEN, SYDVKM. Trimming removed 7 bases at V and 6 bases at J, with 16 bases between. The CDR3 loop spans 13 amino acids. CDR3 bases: TGTGCCAGCACTCCAGGTGGGGCCGGCGAGCAGTACTTC. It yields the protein CASTPGGAGEQYF.

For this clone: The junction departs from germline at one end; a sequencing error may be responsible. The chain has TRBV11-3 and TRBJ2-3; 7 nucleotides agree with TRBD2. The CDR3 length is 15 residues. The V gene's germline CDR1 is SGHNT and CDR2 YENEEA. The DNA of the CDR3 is TGTGCCAGCAGCTTGACTCTGACTAGCAGAGATACGCAGTATTTT. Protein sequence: CASSLTLTSRDTQYF.

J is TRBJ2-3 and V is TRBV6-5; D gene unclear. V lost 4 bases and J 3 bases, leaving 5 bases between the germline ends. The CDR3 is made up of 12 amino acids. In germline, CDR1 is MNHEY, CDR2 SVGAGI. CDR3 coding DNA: TGTGCCAGCAGTTCTCGGACAGATACGCAGTATTTT. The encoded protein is CASSSRTDTQYF.

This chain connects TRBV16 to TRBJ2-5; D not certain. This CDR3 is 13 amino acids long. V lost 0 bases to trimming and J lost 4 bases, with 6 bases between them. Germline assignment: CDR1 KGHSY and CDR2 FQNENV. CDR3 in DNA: TGTGCCAGCAGCCAATCCCAGATAGAGACCCAGTACTTC. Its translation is CASSQSQIETQYF.

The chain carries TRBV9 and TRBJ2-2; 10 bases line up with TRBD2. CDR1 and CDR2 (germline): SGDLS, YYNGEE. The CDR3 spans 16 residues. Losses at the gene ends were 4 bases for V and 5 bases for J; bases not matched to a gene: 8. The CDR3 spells CASSLQKAGGTGELFF. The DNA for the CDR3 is TGTGCCAGCAGCCTACAAAAAGCGGGAGGGACCGGGGAGCTGTTTTTT. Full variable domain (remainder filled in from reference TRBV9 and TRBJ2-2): DSGVTQTPKHLITATGQRVTLRCSPRSGDLSVYWYQQSLDQGLQFLIQYYNGEERAKGNILERFSAQQFPDLHSELNLSSLELGDSALYFCASSLQKAGGTGELFFGEGSRLTVL.

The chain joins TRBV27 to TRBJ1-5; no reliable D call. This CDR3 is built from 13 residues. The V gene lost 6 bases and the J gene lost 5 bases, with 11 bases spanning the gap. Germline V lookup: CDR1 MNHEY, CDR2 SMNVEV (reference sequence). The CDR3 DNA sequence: TGTGCCAGCAGGGACGGATATTATCAGCCCCAGCATTTT. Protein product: CASRDGYYQPQHF.

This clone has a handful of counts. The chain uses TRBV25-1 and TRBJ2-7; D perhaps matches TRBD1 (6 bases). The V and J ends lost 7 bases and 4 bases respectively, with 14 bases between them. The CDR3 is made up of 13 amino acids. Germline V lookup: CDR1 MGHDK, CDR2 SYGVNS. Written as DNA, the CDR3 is TGTGCCAGCATGGGGGCGTCTTTATACGAGCAGTACTTC. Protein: CASMGASLYEQYF.

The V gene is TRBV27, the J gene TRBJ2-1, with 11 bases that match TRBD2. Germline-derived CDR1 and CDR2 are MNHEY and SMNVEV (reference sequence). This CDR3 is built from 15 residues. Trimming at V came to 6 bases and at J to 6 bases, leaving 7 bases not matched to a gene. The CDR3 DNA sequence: TGTGCCAGCAGCTCCGGACTAGCGGGCCTCAATGAGCAGTTCTTC. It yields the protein CASSSGLAGLNEQFF.

The CDR3 sequence: CASSYSGRDIQYF. For the CDR3, the DNA is TGTGCCAGCAGTTACTCGGGTAGGGACATTCAGTACTTC. The genes are TRBV6-6 and TRBJ2-4; D ambiguous. CDR3 length: 13 amino acids. V dropped 0 bases and J dropped 8 bases, with 8 bases sitting between them. Germline CDR1 is MNHNY and CDR2 is SVGAGI (reference sequence).

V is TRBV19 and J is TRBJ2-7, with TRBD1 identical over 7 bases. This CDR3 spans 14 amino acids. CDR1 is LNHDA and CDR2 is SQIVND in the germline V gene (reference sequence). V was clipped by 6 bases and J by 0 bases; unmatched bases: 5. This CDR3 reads CASSPGGSSYEQYF. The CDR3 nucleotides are TGTGCCAGTAGCCCAGGGGGTAGCTCCTACGAGCAGTACTTC.

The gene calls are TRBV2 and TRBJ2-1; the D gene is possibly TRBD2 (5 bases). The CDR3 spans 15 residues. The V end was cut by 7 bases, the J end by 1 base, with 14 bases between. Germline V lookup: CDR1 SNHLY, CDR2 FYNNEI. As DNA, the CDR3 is TGTGCCAGCATGAACGGGGTTGGTTCCTACAATGAGCAGTTCTTC. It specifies CASMNGVGSYNEQFF.

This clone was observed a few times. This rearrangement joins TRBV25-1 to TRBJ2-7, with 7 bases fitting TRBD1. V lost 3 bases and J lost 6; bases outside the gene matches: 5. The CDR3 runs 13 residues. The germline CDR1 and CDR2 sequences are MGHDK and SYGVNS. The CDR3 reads CASSDASGGEQYF. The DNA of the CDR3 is TGTGCCAGCAGTGACGCTTCAGGGGGCGAGCAGTACTTC.

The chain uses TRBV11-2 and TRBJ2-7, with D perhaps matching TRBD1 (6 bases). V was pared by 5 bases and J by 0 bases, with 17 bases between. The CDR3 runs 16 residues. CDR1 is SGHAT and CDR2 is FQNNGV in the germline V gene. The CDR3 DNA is TGTGCCAGCAGCGAGGGGGAGCTGCGGAGCTCCTACGAGCAGTACTTC. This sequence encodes CASSEGELRSSYEQYF.

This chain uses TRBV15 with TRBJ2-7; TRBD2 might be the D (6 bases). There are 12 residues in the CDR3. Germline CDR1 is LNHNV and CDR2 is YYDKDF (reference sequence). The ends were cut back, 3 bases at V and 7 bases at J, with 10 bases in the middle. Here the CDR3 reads CATSSPGREQYF. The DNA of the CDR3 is TGTGCCACCAGCAGCCCGGGGAGGGAGCAGTACTTC. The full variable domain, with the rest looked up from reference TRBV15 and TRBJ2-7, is DAMVIQNPRYQVTQFGKPVTLSCSQTLNHNVMYWYQQKSSQAPKLLFHYYDKDFNNEADTPDNFQSRRPNTSFCFLDIRSPGLGDTAMYLCATSSPGREQYFGPGTRLTVT.